This is a list of T cell receptor beta chains from one sample in a study of OX40 agonist ivuxolimab in advanced cancers. Assay: immunoSEQ multiplex PCR; the TCRdb copy retains only in-frame clones and omits some. The table lists under 65,000 clones, around 87% of them singletons. The sequencing here drew on CD4+ or CD8+ T cells sorted from blood, taken in a trial of the OX40 agonist ivuxolimab. The source of these receptors is an adult with an advanced solid tumor such as melanoma, head and neck, liver or kidney cancer. Both conserved end residues are part of each CDR3. Each record gives: D gene, J gene, CDR3 length, clone size, V gene, CDR3 protein, CDR3 DNA. D genes are given only for firm matches. The size entry is marked missing in some rows and otherwise reads once, few, many or a size class.

>TRBD1|TRBJ1-1|16|-|TRBV6-1
CASSGYEGTGDAEAFF
TGTGCCAGCAGTGGGTACGAAGGGACAGGGGACGCTGAAGCTTTCTTT
>-|TRBJ2-1|14|-|TRBV28
CASSPLPNYNEQFF
TGTGCCAGCAGTCCTCTTCCGAACTACAATGAGCAGTTCTTC
>TRBD2|TRBJ2-5|18|-|TRBV14
CASSQATETSGNKETQYF
TGTGCCAGCAGCCAAGCAACCGAAACTAGCGGGAACAAAGAGACCCAGTACTTC
>-|TRBJ1-2|15|-|TRBV5-5
CASSSTSTENVGYTF
TGTGCCAGCAGCTCTACCTCGACAGAAAACGTTGGCTACACCTTC
>TRBD1|TRBJ1-3|16|-|TRBV18
CASSPGQMAPGNTIYF
TGTGCCAGCTCACCGGGACAGATGGCTCCGGGAAACACCATATATTTT
>-|TRBJ1-1|14|-|TRBV7-2
CASSFKSDAAEAFF
TGTGCCAGCAGCTTTAAGTCGGACGCCGCTGAAGCTTTCTTT
>-|TRBJ1-1|13|-|TRBV19
CASSSTAYTEAFF
TGTGCCAGTAGTTCAACAGCCTACACTGAAGCTTTCTTT
>-|TRBJ1-1|15|-|TRBV5-1
CASSLALGENTEAFF
TGCGCCAGCAGCTTGGCCTTAGGGGAAAACACTGAAGCTTTCTTT
>-|TRBJ2-2|17|once|TRBV19
CASRRLVGLRVPGELFF
TGTGCCAGTAGGCGGCTTGTTGGGTTACGGGTCCCCGGGGAGCTGTTTTTT
>TRBD1|TRBJ1-2|14|-|TRBV28
CASPARGLDYGYTF
TGTGCCAGCCCAGCCAGGGGGCTCGACTATGGCTACACCTTC
>-|TRBJ2-7|15|-|TRBV5-1
CASSLVQGDSYEQYF
TGCGCCAGCAGCTTGGTTCAGGGAGACTCCTACGAGCAGTACTTC
>-|TRBJ2-5|13|once|TRBV5-4
CASSPGIGETQYF
TGTGCCAGCAGCCCGGGTATCGGGGAGACCCAGTACTTC
>TRBD1|TRBJ1-1|15|-|TRBV5-5
CASSSTGQVNTEAFF
TGTGCCAGCAGCTCCACCGGACAGGTGAACACTGAAGCTTTCTTT
>-|TRBJ2-7|12|-|TRBV6-1
CASGDLTYEQYF
TGTGCCAGCGGGGATCTTACCTACGAGCAGTACTTC
>TRBD2|TRBJ2-3|15|-|TRBV7-2
CASSTPGLATDTQYF
TGTGCCAGCAGCACCCCGGGACTAGCCACAGATACGCAGTATTTT
>-|TRBJ1-1|15|-|TRBV5-1
CASRTLSGADTEAFF
TGCGCCAGTCGGACCCTATCGGGGGCGGATACTGAAGCTTTCTTT
>-|TRBJ2-1|15|-|TRBV19
CASSPEGRLMDEQFF
TGTGCCAGTAGCCCCGAGGGACGGCTCATGGATGAGCAGTTCTTC
>-|TRBJ2-3|15|-|TRBV9
CASSAFLASTDTQYF
TGTGCCAGCAGCGCCTTCCTAGCGAGCACAGATACGCAGTATTTT
>-|TRBJ1-5|17|-|TRBV6-4
CASSDSVGPPMGQPQHF
TGTGCCAGCAGTGACTCGGTAGGCCCGCCGATGGGTCAGCCCCAGCATTTT
>-|TRBJ2-1|18|few|TRBV5-8
CASSLSQVLVSESNEQFF
TGTGCCAGCAGCTTGTCACAGGTCCTGGTATCGGAGTCTAATGAGCAGTTCTTC
>-|TRBJ2-3|13|-|TRBV10-3
CAIRAEGTDTQYF
TGTGCCATCAGGGCCGAAGGCACAGATACGCAGTATTTT
>-|TRBJ2-3|16|once|TRBV5-4
CASSLALGGSTDTQYF
TGTGCCAGCAGCTTGGCCCTAGGGGGGAGCACAGATACGCAGTATTTT
>-|TRBJ1-2|13|-|TRBV11-2
CASSLEQAIGYTF
TGTGCCAGCAGCTTAGAACAGGCGATCGGCTACACCTTC
>-|TRBJ2-3|14|-|TRBV2
CASSELAETDTQYF
TGTGCCAGCAGTGAACTAGCCGAAACAGATACGCAGTATTTT
>TRBD1|TRBJ2-1|15|once|TRBV6-1
CASSSPGQAYNEQFF
TGTGCCAGCAGCTCACCGGGACAGGCCTACAATGAGCAGTTCTTC
>-|TRBJ1-1|14|-|TRBV6-6
CASSYNINILGAFF
TGTGCCAGCAGTTACAATATAAATATTTTGGGAGCTTTCTTT
>TRBD2|TRBJ2-3|15|-|TRBV5-1
CASSLGLADTDTQYF
TGCGCCAGCAGCTTGGGGCTAGCGGACACAGATACGCAGTATTTT
>-|TRBJ2-1|14|-|TRBV16
CASSQSDIYNEQFF
TGTGCCAGCAGCCAGTCGGACATCTACAATGAGCAGTTCTTC
>-|TRBJ1-6|14|-|TRBV28
CASRWQGSNSPLHF
TGTGCCAGCAGGTGGCAGGGCAGTAATTCACCCCTCCACTTT
>TRBD2|TRBJ2-5|15|-|TRBV10-2
CASSEGGEGRETQYF
TGCGCCAGCAGTGAGGGGGGGGAGGGCCGAGAGACCCAGTACTTC
>-|TRBJ2-7|12|-|TRBV6-6
CASTRTGIAQYF
TGTGCCAGCACGAGAACAGGGATCGCGCAGTACTTC
>-|TRBJ2-1|13|-|TRBV2
CASTSQGRNEQFF
TGTGCCAGCACCTCGCAGGGTCGAAATGAGCAGTTCTTC
>TRBD1|TRBJ2-7|13|-|TRBV19
CASSKGQGYEQYF
TGTGCCAGTAGTAAAGGACAGGGATACGAGCAGTACTTC
>-|TRBJ1-3|16|once|TRBV6-6
CASSYSTGQAGNTIYF
TGTGCCAGCAGTTACTCGACTGGACAAGCTGGAAACACCATATATTTT
>-|TRBJ1-1|13|once|TRBV28
CASSPRLYTEAFF
TGTGCCAGCAGTCCTCGACTCTACACTGAAGCTTTCTTT
>-|TRBJ2-5|13|-|TRBV18
CASVQGEQETQYF
TGTGCCAGCGTACAGGGTGAACAAGAGACCCAGTACTTC
>-|TRBJ2-3|16|-|TRBV7-3
CASSPQPGLNTDTQYF
TGTGCCAGCAGCCCCCAACCGGGACTCAACACAGATACGCAGTATTTT
>TRBD1|TRBJ1-6|19|-|TRBV28
CASSTTWDRRSSYNSPLHF
TGTGCCAGCAGTACGACCTGGGACAGACGGAGCTCCTATAATTCACCCCTCCACTTT
>-|TRBJ2-1|15|-|TRBV5-8
CASRSPVNTWGEQFF
TGTGCCAGCAGGTCCCCAGTAAATACATGGGGTGAGCAGTTCTTC
>TRBD1|TRBJ2-1|15|-|TRBV5-4
CVSSLGTGVYDEQFF
TGTGTCAGCAGCCTGGGGACAGGGGTGTACGATGAGCAGTTCTTC
>TRBD1|TRBJ1-6|16|few|TRBV4-1
CASSQQATGYNSPLHF
TGCGCCAGCAGCCAACAAGCGACAGGGTATAATTCACCCCTCCACTTT
>TRBD2|TRBJ2-1|15|-|TRBV18
CASSPVSGSKDEQFF
TGTGCCAGCTCACCGGTTAGCGGGAGCAAGGATGAGCAGTTCTTC
>-|TRBJ1-2|14|once|TRBV19
CASSFSRGPYGYTF
TGTGCCAGTAGTTTCTCCCGAGGACCCTATGGCTACACCTTC
>TRBD1|TRBJ1-5|17|-|TRBV7-8
CASSPTGGATSNQPQHF
TGTGCCAGCAGCCCGACAGGGGGGGCTACGAGCAATCAGCCCCAGCATTTT
>TRBD2|TRBJ2-1|17|-|TRBV25-1
CASSEYWASGRPPTQFF
TGTGCCAGCAGTGAATATTGGGCTAGCGGGAGGCCCCCAACGCAGTTCTTC
>-|TRBJ1-2|14|-|TRBV6-5
CASSYAGNNYGYTF
TGTGCCAGCAGTTACGCCGGGAACAACTATGGCTACACCTTC
>-|TRBJ1-2|12|-|TRBV6-5
CACVGRGEGYTF
TGTGCCTGTGTGGGCCGGGGAGAAGGGTACACCTTC
>-|TRBJ2-7|14|-|TRBV28
CASNTPGSTYEQYF
TGTGCCAGCAATACTCCGGGGTCGACCTACGAGCAGTACTTC
>TRBD1|TRBJ2-1|15|-|TRBV6-1
CASRPAGTGDNEQFF
TGTGCCAGCAGACCCGCCGGGACAGGGGACAATGAGCAGTTCTTC
>TRBD1|TRBJ2-2|16|-|TRBV2
CASSDPTGAGTGELFF
TGTGCCAGCAGTGACCCGACAGGGGCAGGGACCGGGGAGCTGTTTTTT
>TRBD2|TRBJ2-3|17|-|TRBV4-1
CASSQDRQRGATDTQYF
TGCGCCAGCAGCCAAGACCGTCAGCGGGGGGCCACAGATACGCAGTATTTT
>TRBD2|TRBJ2-3|19|once|TRBV2
CASSSGTSGSVLLTDTQYF
TGTGCCAGCAGTTCCGGGACTAGCGGGAGCGTCCTCTTGACAGATACGCAGTATTTT
>-|TRBJ2-3|15|-|TRBV10-3
CTISPNREPTDTQYF
TGTACCATCAGTCCCAACCGGGAGCCCACAGATACGCAGTATTTT